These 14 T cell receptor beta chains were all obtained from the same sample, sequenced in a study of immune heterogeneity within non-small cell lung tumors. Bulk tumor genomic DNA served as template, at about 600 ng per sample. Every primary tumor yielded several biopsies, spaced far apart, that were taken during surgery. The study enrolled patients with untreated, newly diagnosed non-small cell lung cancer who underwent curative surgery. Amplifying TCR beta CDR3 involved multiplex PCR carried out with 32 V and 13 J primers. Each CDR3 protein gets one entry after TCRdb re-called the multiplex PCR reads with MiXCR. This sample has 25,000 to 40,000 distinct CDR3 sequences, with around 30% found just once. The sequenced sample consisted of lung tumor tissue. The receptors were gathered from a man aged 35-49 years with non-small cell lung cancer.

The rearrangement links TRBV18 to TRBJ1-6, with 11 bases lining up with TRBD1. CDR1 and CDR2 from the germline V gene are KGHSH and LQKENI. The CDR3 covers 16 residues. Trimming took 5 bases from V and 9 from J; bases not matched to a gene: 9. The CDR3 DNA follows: TGTGCCAGCTCAGCGGGACAGGGGGAATACGGTTCACCCCTCCACTTT. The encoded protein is CASSAGQGEYGSPLHF.

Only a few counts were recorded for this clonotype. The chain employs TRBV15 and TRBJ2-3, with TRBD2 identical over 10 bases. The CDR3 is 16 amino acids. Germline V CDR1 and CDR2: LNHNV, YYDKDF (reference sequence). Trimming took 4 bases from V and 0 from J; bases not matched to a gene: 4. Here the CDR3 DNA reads TGTGCCACCAGCAAGGGGACTAGCGCTAGCACAGATACGCAGTATTTT. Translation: CATSKGTSASTDTQYF.

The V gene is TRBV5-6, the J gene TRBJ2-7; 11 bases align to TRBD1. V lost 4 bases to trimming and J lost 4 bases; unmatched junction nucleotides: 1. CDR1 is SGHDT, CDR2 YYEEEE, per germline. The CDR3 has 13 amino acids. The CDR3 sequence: CASSRDRGYEQYF. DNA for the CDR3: TGTGCCAGCAGCAGGGACAGGGGGTACGAGCAGTACTTC.

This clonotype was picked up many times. The CDR3 DNA reads TGTGCCAGCAGACAGGGGGCGGCTTGGGGTTCGGGCTACACCTTC. Amino acids: CASRQGAAWGSGYTF. The genes are TRBV28 and TRBJ1-2, with 9 bases that match TRBD1. The CDR3 is 15 amino acids. V dropped 6 bases and J dropped 8; count of bases not matched to a gene: 13. The V gene's germline CDR1 is MDHEN and CDR2 SYDVKM.

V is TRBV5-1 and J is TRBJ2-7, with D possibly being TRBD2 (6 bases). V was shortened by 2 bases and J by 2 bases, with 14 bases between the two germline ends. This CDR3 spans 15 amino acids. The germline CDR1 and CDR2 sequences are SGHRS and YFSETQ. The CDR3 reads CASSFVGGPTYEQYF. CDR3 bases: TGCGCCAGCAGCTTCGTCGGGGGACCAACCTACGAGCAGTACTTC.

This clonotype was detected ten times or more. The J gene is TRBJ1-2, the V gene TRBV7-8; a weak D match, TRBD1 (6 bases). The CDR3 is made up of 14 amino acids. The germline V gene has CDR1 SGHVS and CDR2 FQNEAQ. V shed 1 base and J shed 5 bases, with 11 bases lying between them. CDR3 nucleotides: TGTGCCAGCAGCTTAGGGACAGCTTATTATGGCTACACCTTC. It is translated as CASSLGTAYYGYTF. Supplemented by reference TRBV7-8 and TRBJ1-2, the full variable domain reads GAGVSQSPRYKVAKRGQDVALRCDPISGHVSLFWYQQALGQGPEFLTYFQNEAQLDKSGLPSDRFFAERPEGSVSTLKIQRTQQEDSAVYLCASSLGTAYYGYTFGSGTRLTVV.

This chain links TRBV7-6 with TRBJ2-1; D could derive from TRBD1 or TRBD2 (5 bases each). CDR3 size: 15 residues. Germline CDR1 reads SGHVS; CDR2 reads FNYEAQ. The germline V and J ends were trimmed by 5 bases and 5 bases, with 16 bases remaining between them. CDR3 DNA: TGTGCCAGCAGCCGCTCGGGGCAGCGAAACAATGAGCAGTTCTTC. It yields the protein CASSRSGQRNNEQFF.

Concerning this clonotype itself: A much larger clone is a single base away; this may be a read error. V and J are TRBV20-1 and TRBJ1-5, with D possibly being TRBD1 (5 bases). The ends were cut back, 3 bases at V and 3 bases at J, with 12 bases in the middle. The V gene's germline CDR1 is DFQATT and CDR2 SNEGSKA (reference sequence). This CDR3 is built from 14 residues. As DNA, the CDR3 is TGCAGTGCTAGCGAGGGGAATGTCAATCAGCCCCAGCATTTT. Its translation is CSASEGNVNQPQHF.

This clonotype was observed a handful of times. CDR3 bases: TGTGCCACCAGTGATTTACCCGGGACAGGCTACAATGAGCAGTTCTTC. Amino acid sequence: CATSDLPGTGYNEQFF. The chain links TRBV24-1 to TRBJ2-1; 8 positions match TRBD1. CDR1 KGHDR and CDR2 SFDVKD come from the germline V gene. The CDR3 consists of 16 residues. V was pared by 1 base and J by 3 bases, with 4 bases of the junction left unmatched.

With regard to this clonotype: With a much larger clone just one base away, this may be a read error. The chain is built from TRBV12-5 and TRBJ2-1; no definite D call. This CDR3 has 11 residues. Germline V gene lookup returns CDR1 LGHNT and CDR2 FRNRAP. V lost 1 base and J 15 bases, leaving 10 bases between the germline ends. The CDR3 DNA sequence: TGTGCTAGTGGTTTGGGACATATACCGTTCTTC. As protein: CASGLGHIPFF.

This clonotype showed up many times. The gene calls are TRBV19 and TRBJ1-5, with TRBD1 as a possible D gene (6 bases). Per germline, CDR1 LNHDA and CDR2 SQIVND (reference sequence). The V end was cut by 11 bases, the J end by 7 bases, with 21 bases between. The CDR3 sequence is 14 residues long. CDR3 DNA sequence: TGTGCCCTTACCCCCAGGGGAGAGTGGCAGCCCCAGCATTTT. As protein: CALTPRGEWQPQHF. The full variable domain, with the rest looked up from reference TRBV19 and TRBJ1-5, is DGGITQSPKYLFRKEGQNVTLSCEQNLNHDAMYWYRQDPGQGLRLIYYSQIVNDFQKGDIAEGYSVSREKKESFPLTVTSAQKNPTAFYLCALTPRGEWQPQHFGDGTRLSIL.

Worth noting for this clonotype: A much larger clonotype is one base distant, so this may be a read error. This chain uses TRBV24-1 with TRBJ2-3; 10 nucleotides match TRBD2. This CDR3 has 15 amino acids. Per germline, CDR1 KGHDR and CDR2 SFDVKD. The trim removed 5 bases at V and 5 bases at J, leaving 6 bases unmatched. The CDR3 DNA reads TGTGCCACCAGTGCTAGCGGGAGTAGGGTAGATACGCAGTATTTT. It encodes CATSASGSRVDTQYF.

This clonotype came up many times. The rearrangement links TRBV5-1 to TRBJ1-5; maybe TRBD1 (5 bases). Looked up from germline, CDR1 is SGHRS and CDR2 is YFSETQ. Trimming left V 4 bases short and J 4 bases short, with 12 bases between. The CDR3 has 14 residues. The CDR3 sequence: CASSVGPENQPQHF. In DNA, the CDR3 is TGCGCCAGCAGCGTGGGACCGGAAAATCAGCCCCAGCATTTT.

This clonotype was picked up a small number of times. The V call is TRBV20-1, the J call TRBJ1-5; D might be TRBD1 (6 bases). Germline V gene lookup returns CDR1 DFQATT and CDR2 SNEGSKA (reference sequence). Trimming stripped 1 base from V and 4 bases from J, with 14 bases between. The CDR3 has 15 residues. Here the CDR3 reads CSARAEGQGNQPQHF. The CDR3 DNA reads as TGCAGTGCTAGAGCAGAGGGTCAGGGGAATCAGCCCCAGCATTTT.